This T cell receptor (beta chain) was captured by sequencing in a study of early T cells in non-severe SARS-CoV-2 infection. Study details: Sequenced material consisted of bulk RNA (from unsorted whole blood), and chains were unpaired.

In regard to this clonotype: Its cognate antigen is unknown.

Unique molecular identifiers were affixed to single, distinct cDNA molecules. One entry per CDR3 protein results from TCRdb running MiXCR on the 5' RACE reads. The sample carries more than 85,000 distinct CDR3 sequences, around 16% recorded once. The CDR3 contains 14 residues. The germline V gene has CDR1 LGHNA and CDR2 YSLEER. The V and J ends lost 2 bases and 6 bases respectively, with 13 bases between them. Study-wide findings and caveats: Matching against VDJdb likely underestimated virus-specific expansions, favoring anti-spike CD8.

Sequencing used whole blood. The gene calls are TRBV4-3 and TRBJ1-1; possible D gene TRBD1, 6 bases. The TCR comes from an adult who was a healthcare worker with PCR-confirmed SARS-CoV-2 infection or an uninfected control (not recorded which). The CDR3 loop is CASSQKWDTAEAFF. The CDR3 DNA follows: TGCGCCAGCAGCCAAAAATGGGACACGGCTGAAGCTTTCTTT.